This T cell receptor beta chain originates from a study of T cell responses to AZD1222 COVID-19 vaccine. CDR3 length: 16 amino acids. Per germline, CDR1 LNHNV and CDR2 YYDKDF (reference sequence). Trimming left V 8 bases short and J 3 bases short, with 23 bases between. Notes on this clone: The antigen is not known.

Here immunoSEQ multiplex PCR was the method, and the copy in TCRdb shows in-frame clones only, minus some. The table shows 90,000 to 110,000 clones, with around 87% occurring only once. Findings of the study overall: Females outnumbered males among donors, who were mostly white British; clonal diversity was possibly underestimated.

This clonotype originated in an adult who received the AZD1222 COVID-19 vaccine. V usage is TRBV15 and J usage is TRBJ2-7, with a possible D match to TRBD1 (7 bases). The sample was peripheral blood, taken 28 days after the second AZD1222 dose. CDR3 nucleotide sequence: TGTGCCACCCTCAAGAGTAGGGGGGACAGAGTCTACGAGCAGTACTTC. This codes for CATLKSRGDRVYEQYF.